This T cell receptor beta chain is drawn from a study of blood T cell repertoires in COVID-19. As processed by the authors: Estimates of nucleated cell counts were drawn from the amplification of reference gene primers. Measured with immunoSEQ multiplex PCR; TCRdb has only the in-frame clones, and not every one. From that table come the V and J calls and clone size; the DNA was used to work out D and trimming. The sample holds 150,000 or so clones; less than 85% are singletons and the top ten take about 3%. This clone was counted a few times. The sequenced sample consisted of peripheral blood. The origin of this receptor is a woman of 80 years or more with acute or convalescent COVID-19.

Here the CDR3 DNA reads TGTGCCAGCTCACCTGCGTTCGACTCCTACGAGCAGTACTTC. Its protein is CASSPAFDSYEQYF. This chain connects TRBV18 to TRBJ2-7; D is ambiguous. This CDR3 contains 14 residues. Germline CDR1 and CDR2: KGHSH and LQKENI. V lost 3 bases and J 0 bases, leaving 9 bases between the germline ends. Drawing the rest from reference TRBV18 and TRBJ2-7, the complete variable domain is NAGVMQNPRHLVRRRGQEARLRCSPMKGHSHVYWYRQLPEEGLKFMVYLQKENIIDESGMPKERFSAEFPKEGPSILRIQQVVRGDSAAYFCASSPAFDSYEQYFGPGTRLTVT.